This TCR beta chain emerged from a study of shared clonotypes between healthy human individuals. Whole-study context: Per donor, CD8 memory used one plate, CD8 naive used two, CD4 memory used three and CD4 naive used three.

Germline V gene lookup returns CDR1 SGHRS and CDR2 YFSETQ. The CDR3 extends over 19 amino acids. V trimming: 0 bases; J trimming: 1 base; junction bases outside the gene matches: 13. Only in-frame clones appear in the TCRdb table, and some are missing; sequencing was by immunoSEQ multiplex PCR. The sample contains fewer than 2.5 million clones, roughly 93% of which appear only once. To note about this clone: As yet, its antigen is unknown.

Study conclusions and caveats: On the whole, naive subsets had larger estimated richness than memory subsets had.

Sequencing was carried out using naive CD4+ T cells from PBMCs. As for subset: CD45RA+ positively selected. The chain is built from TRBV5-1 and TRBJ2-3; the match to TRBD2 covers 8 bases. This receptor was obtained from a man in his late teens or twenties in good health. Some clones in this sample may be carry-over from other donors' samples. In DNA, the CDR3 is TGCGCCAGCAGCTTGGGCAGCGGGAGAGTCGAGGGTGGCACAGATACGCAGTATTTT. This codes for CASSLGSGRVEGGTDTQYF.